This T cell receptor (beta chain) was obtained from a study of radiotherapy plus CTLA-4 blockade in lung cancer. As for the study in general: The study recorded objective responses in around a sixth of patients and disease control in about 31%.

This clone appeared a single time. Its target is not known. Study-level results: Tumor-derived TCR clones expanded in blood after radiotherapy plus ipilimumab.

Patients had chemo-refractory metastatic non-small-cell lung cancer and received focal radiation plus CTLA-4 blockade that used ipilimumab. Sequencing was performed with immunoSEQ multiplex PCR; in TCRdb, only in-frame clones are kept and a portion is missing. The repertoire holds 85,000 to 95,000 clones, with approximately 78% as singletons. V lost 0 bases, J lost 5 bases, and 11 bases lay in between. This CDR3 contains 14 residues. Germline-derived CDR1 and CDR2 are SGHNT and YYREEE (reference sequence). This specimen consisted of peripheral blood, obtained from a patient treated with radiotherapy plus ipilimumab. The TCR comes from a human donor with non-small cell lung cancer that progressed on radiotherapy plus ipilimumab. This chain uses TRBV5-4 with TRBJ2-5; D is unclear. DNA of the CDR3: TGTGCCAGCAGCTTGGGGGTCCGGTTGGAGACCCAGTACTTC. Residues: CASSLGVRLETQYF. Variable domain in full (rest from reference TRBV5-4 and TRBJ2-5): ETGVTQSPTHLIKTRGQQVTLRCSSQSGHNTVSWYQQALGQGPQFIFQYYREEENGRGNFPPRFSGLQFPNYSSELNVNALELDDSALYLCASSLGVRLETQYFGPGTRLLVL.